This TCR beta chain was sequenced in a study of sequential checkpoint blockade in melanoma. On the study more broadly: First-line arms were nivolumab then ipilimumab, or the reverse, randomized 1:1. After both sequences, patients received maintenance nivolumab.

From germline, CDR1 is SGDLS and CDR2 YYNGEE. CDR3 length: 18 amino acids. Trimming cost V 0 bases and J 3 bases; bases outside gene matches: 9. Data came from immunoSEQ multiplex PCR; TCRdb stores just in-frame clones and leaves some out. The sample contains 7,000 to 10,000 clones, around three fifths of which appear only once. This clone was seen a single time. As to treatment: randomized to nivolumab then ipilimumab (arm A) or the reverse (arm B). Patients had received no earlier DNA-damaging chemotherapy. Sorted cells were live CD3+CD8+, lacking CD19 and CD56, from PBMCs. The clonotype originates from a human patient with melanoma. Some clones in this sample may be carry-over from other donors' samples. This specimen was CD8+ T cells sorted from blood (inferred from file names), taken from a patient given nivolumab and ipilimumab in sequence. The genes are TRBV9 and TRBJ1-2, with 12 bases lining up with TRBD1. DNA for the CDR3: TGTGCCAGCAGCGTAGGGTCGGGACAGGGGGCCGGGTACTATGGCTACACCTTC. Residues: CASSVGSGQGAGYYGYTF.